The next 21 T cell receptor beta chains were all read from a single sample in a study of Ad26.COV2.S vaccination and SARS-CoV-2 variants. As for treatment: roughly 18 received Ad26.COV2.S at low or high dose, single or two shots; several received placebo; per-sample allocation not given. Samples analyzed were those drawn on day 63 after the first vaccine or placebo injection. The table came from immunoSEQ multiplex PCR; TCRdb's copy has only in-frame clones and leaves some out. The sample lists about half a million clones; about nine tenths were seen once. Source: peripheral blood, taken in a trial of Ad26.COV2.S vaccine versus placebo. These receptors were collected from a person aged 18-65 years who received the Ad26.COV2.S COVID-19 vaccine or a placebo.

V usage is TRBV27 and J usage is TRBJ2-3; 11 bases line up with TRBD2. The CDR3 runs to 21 residues. V lost 3 bases, J lost 1 base, and 18 bases stayed unmatched. In germline, CDR1 is MNHEY, CDR2 SMNVEV (reference sequence). CDR3 in DNA: TGTGCCAGCAGTTTTGAGTTTGCTCGACTAGCGGGGAACCATCGCACAGATACGCAGTATTTT. As protein: CASSFEFARLAGNHRTDTQYF.

The V and J genes are TRBV28 and TRBJ2-2; the D call may be TRBD1 or TRBD2 (5 bases each). The CDR3 loop spans 17 amino acids. Germline loops: CDR1 MDHEN, CDR2 SYDVKM. V lost 1 base, J lost 5 bases, and 17 bases lay in between. CDR3 bases: TGTGCCAGCAGTTTATTGGGGACGGGGCTAAAGACCGGGGAGCTGTTTTTT. It translates to CASSLLGTGLKTGELFF.

The J gene is TRBJ1-6, the V gene TRBV5-8; TRBD1 agrees at 7 bases. The V gene's germline CDR1 is SGHTS and CDR2 YDEGEE. CDR3 size: 14 residues. V dropped 5 bases and J dropped 10; count of bases not matched to a gene: 9. The CDR3 reads CASREQGWESPLHF. Written as DNA, the CDR3 is TGTGCCAGCAGAGAACAGGGGTGGGAATCACCCCTCCACTTT.

V gene TRBV12-3 or TRBV12-4 combines with J gene TRBJ2-7; D ambiguous. This CDR3 is built from 12 residues. V lost 6 bases to trimming and J lost 7 bases, with 13 bases between them. The chain's CDR3 is CASSLPSVEQYF. Here the CDR3 DNA reads TGTGCCAGCAGCTTACCCAGTGTGGAGCAGTACTTC.

The rearrangement uses TRBV29-1 and TRBJ1-1; D is perhaps TRBD1 (5 bases). The CDR3 covers 13 residues. V lost 6 bases and J lost 0, with 11 bases in between. CDR1 SQVTM and CDR2 ANQGSEA come from the germline V gene. The CDR3 DNA follows: TGCAGCGTAGTCGACAGCATGAACACTGAAGCTTTCTTT. This translates into CSVVDSMNTEAFF.

This clone was observed once. This chain connects TRBV2 to TRBJ2-1; 7 bases agree with TRBD1. Germline V gene sequence: CDR1 SNHLY, CDR2 FYNNEI. The CDR3 covers 15 residues. Losses at the gene ends were 3 bases for V and 8 bases for J; bases not matched to a gene: 10. The CDR3 region has the DNA TGTGCCAGCAGTGATCCCCAAAGAGGGGGCGATGAGCAGTTCTTC. It specifies CASSDPQRGGDEQFF.

The rearrangement joins TRBV7-6 to TRBJ2-1; possible D gene TRBD1, 6 bases. Germline V lookup: CDR1 SGHVS, CDR2 FNYEAQ. The CDR3 extends over 15 amino acids. With 2 bases removed from V and 4 bases from J, the gap between germline ends came to 12 bases. This chain's CDR3 is CASSLIQGPYNEQFF. The CDR3 coding sequence is TGTGCCAGCAGCTTAATTCAGGGGCCTTACAATGAGCAGTTCTTC. The variable domain in full, completed from reference TRBV7-6 and TRBJ2-1, reads GAGVSQSPRYKVTKRGQDVALRCDPISGHVSLYWYRQALGQGPEFLTYFNYEAQQDKSGLPNDRFSAERPEGSISTLTIQRTEQRDSAMYRCASSLIQGPYNEQFFGPGTRLTVL.

This chain joins TRBV18 and TRBJ2-3, with TRBD2 as a possible D gene (6 bases). CDR3 size: 14 residues. Germline V CDR1 and CDR2: KGHSH, LQKENI. Trimming cost V 2 bases and J 5 bases, with 11 bases left between them. The CDR3 bases are TGTGCCAGCTCACCAGGCGGGGCCGTAGATACGCAGTATTTT. Its protein is CASSPGGAVDTQYF.

The V call is TRBV5-1, the J call TRBJ2-5; TRBD1 or TRBD2 may be the D gene (5 bases each). This CDR3 spans 16 amino acids. The germline CDR1 and CDR2 sequences are SGHRS and YFSETQ. Trimming cost V 7 bases and J 3 bases, with 22 bases left between them. CDR3 DNA sequence: TGCGCCAGCGAATACGTCCCGGGACGGCTAAAAGAGACCCAGTACTTC. Its protein is CASEYVPGRLKETQYF.

CDR3 in amino acids: CASSYSGTGIYGYTF. CDR3 sequence (DNA): TGTGCCAGCAGTTACTCTGGGACAGGCATCTATGGCTACACCTTC. The rearrangement links TRBV6-6 to TRBJ1-2, with 8 bases aligning to TRBD1. The CDR3 covers 15 residues. The germline V gene encodes CDR1 MNHNY and CDR2 SVGAGI (reference sequence). J lost 4 bases, V lost 0 bases, and 4 bases had no gene match.

J is TRBJ2-5 and V is TRBV6-5; TRBD2 matches 11 bases. There are 15 residues in the CDR3. V gave up 3 bases and J gave up 7 bases; unmatched junction bases: 7. The germline V gene encodes CDR1 MNHEY and CDR2 SVGAGI. CDR3 region: CASSYTSGSLGTQYF. As DNA, the CDR3 is TGTGCCAGCAGTTATACTAGCGGGAGTTTAGGGACCCAGTACTTC.

This chain uses TRBV27 with TRBJ2-5; tentatively, D is TRBD2 (5 bases). The germline CDR1 and CDR2 sequences are MNHEY and SMNVEV (reference sequence). The CDR3 sequence is 15 residues long. V gave up 0 bases and J gave up 5 bases, with 13 bases separating them. This CDR3 is CASSLSGKCGETQYF. Written as DNA, the CDR3 is TGTGCCAGCAGTTTATCGGGGAAATGCGGGGAGACCCAGTACTTC.

This clone was counted once. CDR3 residues: CASSSTSTNTGELFF. CDR3 coding DNA: TGTGCCAGCAGCTCCACCAGCACTAACACCGGGGAGCTGTTTTTT. The gene calls are TRBV7-9 and TRBJ2-2; the D is unclear. Germline lookup yields CDR1 SEHNR and CDR2 FQNEAQ (reference sequence). V shed 4 bases and J shed 2 bases, with 11 bases lying between them. The CDR3 sequence is 15 residues long.

This clone was seen repeatedly, ten times or more. The chain recombines TRBV15 with TRBJ2-7; D possibly matches TRBD1 or TRBD2 (5 bases each). The CDR3 consists of 13 residues. The ends were cut back, 6 bases at V and 1 base at J, with 10 bases in the middle. CDR1 is LNHNV and CDR2 is YYDKDF in the germline V gene (reference sequence). The CDR3 bases are TGTGCCACCAGTGAGGGGTCGTCCTACGAGCAGTACTTC. This sequence encodes CATSEGSSYEQYF.

The rearrangement uses TRBV30 and TRBJ1-1; no clear D. CDR3 length equals 14 residues. Trimming shortened V by 1 base and J by 3 bases, and 12 bases separated the two germline ends. The V gene's germline CDR1 is GTSNPN and CDR2 SVGIG (reference sequence). CDR3 in DNA: TGTGCCTGGAGTGCGGTGGGGAGTGACACTGAAGCTTTCTTT. This translates into CAWSAVGSDTEAFF.

This chain connects TRBV13 to TRBJ1-2; no firm D call. V lost 5 bases and J lost 4, with 11 bases in between. This CDR3 contains 13 residues. Germline values: CDR1 PRHDT, CDR2 FYEKMQ (reference sequence). CDR3: CASSLSGSYGYTF. Here the CDR3 DNA reads TGTGCCAGCAGCCTCTCGGGGTCCTATGGCTACACCTTC.

The J gene is TRBJ2-7, the V gene TRBV28; 8 bases line up with TRBD1. V trimming: 5 bases; J trimming: 5 bases; junction bases outside the gene matches: 14. CDR3 length: 16 residues. The germline V gene has CDR1 MDHEN and CDR2 SYDVKM. CDR3 nucleotides: TGTGCCAGCAGTACCCACCAGGGGGCGATCGTCGACGAGCAGTACTTC. Protein: CASSTHQGAIVDEQYF.

The chain has TRBV27 and TRBJ2-5; a possible D gene is TRBD2 (6 bases). Germline V gene sequence: CDR1 MNHEY, CDR2 SMNVEV (reference sequence). With 3 bases removed from V and 0 bases from J, the gap between germline ends came to 11 bases. The CDR3 length is 15 residues. The CDR3 region has the DNA TGTGCCAGCAGTTTTCGCGGGACGTACCAAGAGACCCAGTACTTC. It is translated as CASSFRGTYQETQYF.

The genes are TRBV2 and TRBJ1-1, with D perhaps TRBD1 (5 bases). Trimming took off 8 bases at V and 4 bases at J, with 17 bases between the two ends. The CDR3 is 14 amino acids. Germline V CDR1 and CDR2: SNHLY, FYNNEI. The CDR3 here is CASFGQGPITEAFF. CDR3 nucleotide sequence: TGTGCCAGCTTTGGGCAGGGCCCGATCACTGAAGCTTTCTTT.

V usage is TRBV4-1 and J usage is TRBJ1-4, with TRBD1 as a possible D gene (6 bases). This CDR3 spans 17 amino acids. Germline assignment: CDR1 MGHRA and CDR2 YSYEKL. Trimming removed 0 bases at V and 4 bases at J, with 15 bases between. The CDR3 DNA sequence: TGCGCCAGCAGCCAAGACCGTTCCGGGACAAGTAATGAAAAACTGTTTTTT. Encoded protein: CASSQDRSGTSNEKLFF.

This rearrangement joins TRBV7-2 to TRBJ2-7, with unresolved D. V was clipped by 4 bases and J by 0 bases, with 4 bases between them. The CDR3 is 12 residues long. Germline-derived CDR1 and CDR2 are SGHTA and FQGNSA. The CDR3 is CASSSSSYEQYF. CDR3 in DNA: TGTGCCAGCAGCTCCAGCTCCTACGAGCAGTACTTC.